Described below is a single T cell receptor (beta chain) sequence and its context. Antigen specificity is unknown. The data derive from a study of T-cell memory formation after mild COVID-19. Overall study results and limits: Some clones that responded were present in memory (sampled pre-infection), which suggests cross-reactive memory joined. A second wave expanding day 15 to 37 was CD4+-biased; contracting clones were balanced.

TCRdb re-called the 5' RACE reads through MiXCR, storing one row per CDR3 protein. The sample contains approximately 240,000 distinct CDR3 sequences, 16% of which appear only once. The germline gives CDR1 SGHRS, CDR2 YFSETQ. CDR3 length: 13 amino acids. V shed 6 bases, J shed 10 bases, and the junction held 6 bases outside the gene matches. The sequence was obtained from a young man who had mild COVID-19 (a few samples of this study predate the infection). Cell type and time point are not known. J is TRBJ1-6 and V is TRBV5-1; the match to TRBD1 covers 8 bases. Sequenced material: PBMCs or a T cell subset sorted from them (not recorded which). The CDR3 loop reads CASTTGDGSPLHF. CDR3 nucleotides: TGCGCCAGCACGACAGGGGATGGCTCACCCCTCCACTTT. Supplemented by reference TRBV5-1 and TRBJ1-6, the full variable domain reads KAGVTQTPRYLIKTRGQQVTLSCSPISGHRSVSWYQQTPGQGLQFLFEYFSETQRNKGNFPGRFSGRQFSNSRSEMNVSTLELGDSALYLCASTTGDGSPLHFGNGTRLTVT.